The next 32 T cell receptor beta chains were all read from a single sample in a study of OX40 agonist ivuxolimab in advanced cancers. The method was immunoSEQ multiplex PCR; TCRdb's version includes in-frame clones alone and lacks a portion of them. The repertoire holds tens of thousands of clones, with about 85% as singletons. This sample comprised CD4+ or CD8+ T cells sorted from blood, obtained in a trial of the OX40 agonist ivuxolimab. The receptor source for this set is an adult with an advanced solid tumor such as melanoma, head and neck, liver or kidney cancer.

This clone showed up just a few times. V and J are TRBV6-6 and TRBJ2-5, with D tentatively TRBD1 (6 bases). Trimming took 5 bases from V and 1 from J, leaving 11 bases between them. CDR1 and CDR2 (germline): MNHNY, SVGAGI (reference sequence). The CDR3 runs 14 residues. In nucleotides, the CDR3 is TGTGCCAGCAGTCCGGGACACCTCCAAGAGACCCAGTACTTC. Translating it yields CASSPGHLQETQYF.

The gene calls are TRBV10-3 and TRBJ2-7, with TRBD1 as a possible D gene (6 bases). The CDR3 totals 15 residues. CDR1 is ENHRY, CDR2 SYGVKD, per germline. The V and J ends lost 2 bases and 0 bases respectively, with 11 bases between them. CDR3 region: CAISEGQTRSYEQYF. CDR3 coding DNA: TGTGCCATCAGTGAGGGACAGACACGCTCCTACGAGCAGTACTTC.

This chain links TRBV19 with TRBJ2-6, with D unresolved. Germline assignment: CDR1 LNHDA and CDR2 SQIVND (reference sequence). This CDR3 is 15 amino acids long. V lost 4 bases, J lost 1 base, and 8 bases lay in between. CDR3 coding DNA: TGTGCCAGTAGTACAGGCATGTCTGGGGCCAACGTCCTGACTTTC. It translates to CASSTGMSGANVLTF.

The chain combines TRBV5-4 with TRBJ1-3, with a weak D call TRBD1 (5 bases). Trimming shortened V by 0 bases and J by 0 bases, and 7 bases separated the two germline ends. CDR3 size: 15 residues. CDR1 and CDR2 (germline): SGHNT, YYREEE (reference sequence). The CDR3 loop is CASSLGDRSGNTIYF. CDR3 DNA: TGTGCCAGCAGCTTGGGGGACCGCTCTGGAAACACCATATATTTT.

The chain is built from TRBV7-8 and TRBJ1-3; D is undetermined. Per germline, CDR1 SGHVS and CDR2 FQNEAQ. The CDR3 totals 13 residues. V lost 5 bases, J lost 4 bases, and 9 bases lay in between. Here the CDR3 DNA reads TGTGCCAGCAGCCCATATACAGGAAACACCATATATTTT. This gives the protein CASSPYTGNTIYF.

The chain couples TRBV6-6 to TRBJ1-5; D is uncertain. The CDR3 runs 15 residues. V dropped 6 bases and J dropped 3 bases, with 15 bases sitting between them. Germline V lookup: CDR1 MNHNY, CDR2 SVGAGI (reference sequence). CDR3 sequence: CASSFDGRFNQPQHF. The DNA for the CDR3 is TGTGCCAGCAGCTTCGACGGGCGATTCAATCAGCCCCAGCATTTT.

The V call is TRBV6-4, the J call TRBJ1-2; 7 bases line up with TRBD1. Germline V CDR1 and CDR2: MRHNA, SNTAGT. J was trimmed by 2 bases and V by 5 bases; bases with no gene match: 5. The CDR3 loop spans 14 amino acids. The CDR3 sequence: CASSPGTDNYGYTF. The CDR3 DNA reads as TGTGCCAGCAGTCCCGGGACAGACAACTATGGCTACACCTTC.

This clone was seen a single time. The genes are TRBV10-3 and TRBJ2-2; D not resolved. The CDR3 has 14 amino acids. The germline V gene encodes CDR1 ENHRY and CDR2 SYGVKD. The V end lost 0 bases, the J end lost 6 bases, and 8 bases lay between the germline ends. CDR3 coding DNA: TGTGCCATCAGTGAGTCGGCAGGACCCGGGGAGCTGTTTTTT. This codes for CAISESAGPGELFF.

This sequence joins TRBV18 and TRBJ2-1, with 7 bases fitting TRBD2. The CDR3 extends over 15 amino acids. Germline V gene sequence: CDR1 KGHSH, CDR2 LQKENI. V trimming: 6 bases; J trimming: 6 bases; junction bases outside the gene matches: 11. The CDR3 sequence: CASSSSGGGTNEQFF. In nucleotides, the CDR3 is TGTGCCAGCTCTTCCTCTGGGGGGGGTACCAATGAGCAGTTCTTC.

A few counts support this clone. The CDR3 sequence is CATSRGGLGGYTF. The CDR3 DNA follows: TGTGCCACCAGCAGGGGCGGATTGGGGGGCTACACCTTC. This rearrangement joins TRBV15 to TRBJ1-2; unclear D gene. Trimming left V 3 bases short and J 8 bases short, with 13 bases between. CDR1 LNHNV and CDR2 YYDKDF come from the germline V gene (reference sequence). The CDR3 is made up of 13 amino acids.

The rearrangement uses TRBV30 and TRBJ2-7; D is uncertain. The CDR3 loop spans 14 amino acids. Looked up from germline, CDR1 is GTSNPN and CDR2 is SVGIG (reference sequence). The germline V and J ends were trimmed by 1 base and 7 bases, with 17 bases remaining between them. CDR3 amino acids: CAWSDPPGIPEQYF. The CDR3 nucleotides are TGTGCCTGGAGTGACCCCCCTGGGATCCCTGAGCAGTACTTC.

This chain uses TRBV6-1 with TRBJ2-1; TRBD1 matches at 8 bases. Germline V gives CDR1 MNHNS, CDR2 SASEGT. With V trimmed by 9 bases and J by 5 bases, 9 bases remained unmatched. The CDR3 runs to 14 residues. The CDR3 nucleotides are TGTGCCAGTGTACAGGGGGTGGGTGACAATGAGCAGTTCTTC. Encoded protein: CASVQGVGDNEQFF.

This chain uses TRBV7-9 with TRBJ2-4, with TRBD1 matching 8 bases. V was pared by 5 bases and J by 1 base, with 16 bases of the junction left unmatched. This CDR3 is 19 amino acids long. The germline CDR1 and CDR2 sequences are SEHNR and FQNEAQ (reference sequence). CDR3 sequence: CASSPTGTGTLRAKNIQYF. The CDR3 DNA follows: TGTGCCAGCAGCCCCACCGGGACAGGAACCTTGAGGGCCAAAAACATTCAGTACTTC.

This sequence joins TRBV18 and TRBJ2-5; TRBD1 matches at 9 bases. CDR1 and CDR2 (germline): KGHSH, LQKENI. Trimming removed 3 bases from V and 3 bases from J; junction bases left unmatched: 5. This CDR3 region has 15 residues. The CDR3 spells CASSPETGGEETQYF. The CDR3 DNA reads TGTGCCAGCTCACCGGAGACAGGGGGTGAAGAGACCCAGTACTTC.

The chain links TRBV12-5 to TRBJ1-5, with a tentative D call TRBD1 (6 bases). This CDR3 region has 14 residues. Trimming pared 5 bases from V and 6 bases from J, leaving 14 bases between. From germline, CDR1 is LGHNT and CDR2 FRNRAP. The CDR3 sequence is CASGLQGLSQPQHF. The CDR3 nucleotides read TGTGCTAGTGGTCTTCAGGGGCTGAGTCAGCCCCAGCATTTT.

The chain links TRBV7-9 to TRBJ2-7; tentatively, D is TRBD1 (5 bases). The length of the CDR3 is 13 residues. The germline V and J ends were trimmed by 3 bases and 2 bases, with 8 bases remaining between them. Germline assignment: CDR1 SEHNR and CDR2 FQNEAQ (reference sequence). The CDR3 nucleotides read TGTGCCAGCAGCTTCAGGGTACCCTACGAGCAGTACTTC. Its translation is CASSFRVPYEQYF.

The rearrangement uses TRBV29-1 and TRBJ2-6; D ambiguous. The CDR3 covers 16 residues. The V gene's germline CDR1 is SQVTM and CDR2 ANQGSEA. Trimming shortened V by 3 bases and J by 0 bases, and 12 bases separated the two germline ends. Here the CDR3 reads CSVEGTPNSGANVLTF. The DNA for the CDR3 is TGCAGCGTTGAGGGAACTCCCAACTCTGGGGCCAACGTCCTGACTTTC.

The chain joins TRBV25-1 to TRBJ1-1; no clear D gene. CDR3 length equals 12 residues. Trimming removed 1 base at V and 5 bases at J, with 5 bases between. From germline, CDR1 is MGHDK and CDR2 SYGVNS. This chain's CDR3 is CASSESRTEAFF. DNA for the CDR3: TGTGCCAGCAGTGAATCTAGGACTGAAGCTTTCTTT.

The sample holds one count of this clone. V usage is TRBV5-1 and J usage is TRBJ1-2, with TRBD1 identical over 9 bases. Germline loops: CDR1 SGHRS, CDR2 YFSETQ. V lost 0 bases, J lost 10 bases, and 10 bases stayed unmatched. The CDR3 spans 15 residues. DNA for the CDR3: TGCGCCAGCAGCTTGGCGCCTTCGACAGGGGGGACCTACACCTTC. Translation: CASSLAPSTGGTYTF.

This clone came up a few times. The CDR3 DNA is TGTGCCAGCAGCCTAAGAACAGGGCCCTATAGCAATCAGCCCCAGCATTTT. Translating it yields CASSLRTGPYSNQPQHF. The rearrangement joins TRBV7-8 to TRBJ1-5, with D possibly matching TRBD1 (6 bases). The V gene's germline CDR1 is SGHVS and CDR2 FQNEAQ. V lost 5 bases and J lost 0, with 17 bases in between. The CDR3 runs to 17 residues. Using reference TRBV7-8 and TRBJ1-5 for the parts outside the CDR3, the full variable domain is GAGVSQSPRYKVAKRGQDVALRCDPISGHVSLFWYQQALGQGPEFLTYFQNEAQLDKSGLPSDRFFAERPEGSVSTLKIQRTQQEDSAVYLCASSLRTGPYSNQPQHFGDGTRLSIL.

The chain is built from TRBV9 and TRBJ2-1; 7 bases align to TRBD2. Germline CDR1 and CDR2: SGDLS and YYNGEE. CDR3 size: 12 residues. J lost 14 bases, V lost 2 bases, and 7 bases had no gene match. The CDR3 DNA reads as TGTGCCAGCAGCGTTTTAGCGGGTGGCAAGTTCTTC. Amino acid sequence: CASSVLAGGKFF.

This chain joins TRBV6-5 and TRBJ1-2; D remains ambiguous. Germline CDR1 MNHEY, CDR2 SVGAGI. With 6 bases removed from V and 8 bases from J, the gap between germline ends came to 16 bases. The length of the CDR3 is 13 residues. CDR3 DNA: TGTGCCAGCAGCCCCGGAAGGGTAGAAGGCTACACCTTC. Protein: CASSPGRVEGYTF.

The chain employs TRBV15 and TRBJ1-2, with 7 bases that match TRBD1. CDR1 and CDR2 from the germline V gene are LNHNV and YYDKDF (reference sequence). The CDR3 totals 13 residues. The J segment lost 13 bases and the V segment lost 1 base, leaving 9 bases of the junction unmatched. CDR3 sequence reads: CATSRVGQLPSTF. CDR3 bases: TGTGCCACCAGCAGAGTGGGACAGTTACCGTCCACCTTC.

The chain has TRBV5-4 and TRBJ1-1, with TRBD1 as a possible D gene (6 bases). V was clipped by 7 bases and J by 4 bases, with 14 bases between them. The CDR3 has 13 amino acids. The germline gives CDR1 SGHNT, CDR2 YYREEE (reference sequence). The CDR3 DNA reads as TGTGCCAGCGGAGGGGGGATCAGCACTGAAGCTTTCTTT. It encodes CASGGGISTEAFF.

This chain joins TRBV7-9 and TRBJ2-3; 8 positions agree with TRBD1. The CDR3 extends over 16 amino acids. Germline loops: CDR1 SEHNR, CDR2 FQNEAQ (reference sequence). With V trimmed by 1 base and J by 5 bases, 8 bases remained unmatched. CDR3 nucleotides: TGTGCCAGCAGCTTAGATGGCAGGGGGCGAGTAGATACGCAGTATTTT. This gives the protein CASSLDGRGRVDTQYF. Using reference TRBV7-9 and TRBJ2-3 for the parts outside the CDR3, the full variable domain is DTGVSQNPRHKITKRGQNVTFRCDPISEHNRLYWYRQTLGQGPEFLTYFQNEAQLEKSRLLSDRFSAERPKGSFSTLEIQRTEQGDSAMYLCASSLDGRGRVDTQYFGPGTRLTVL.

This chain links TRBV10-1 with TRBJ2-1, with 9 bases that match TRBD2. V was pared by 2 bases and J by 7 bases, with 9 bases of the junction left unmatched. The CDR3 runs to 16 residues. Germline-derived CDR1 and CDR2 are WNHNN and SYGVQD (reference sequence). DNA for the CDR3: TGCGCCAGCAGTGAGAGGGCTAGCGGGGTGCGGAATGAGCAGTTCTTC. Amino acid sequence: CASSERASGVRNEQFF.

The V call is TRBV5-4, the J call TRBJ2-2; D possibly corresponds to TRBD1 (6 bases). The CDR3 consists of 14 residues. The germline CDR1 and CDR2 sequences are SGHNT and YYREEE (reference sequence). The V end was cut by 1 base, the J end by 7 bases, with 11 bases between. The CDR3 protein is CASSLTGNGGELFF. As DNA, the CDR3 is TGTGCCAGCAGCTTGACAGGGAACGGCGGGGAGCTGTTTTTT.

This clone was recorded a few times. The rearrangement links TRBV2 to TRBJ2-1; maybe TRBD2 (6 bases). This CDR3 spans 15 amino acids. Germline CDR1 SNHLY, CDR2 FYNNEI. V gave up 4 bases and J gave up 5 bases, with 15 bases separating them. The CDR3: CASSGATRGNNEQFF. The CDR3 nucleotides are TGTGCCAGCAGTGGGGCGACTAGGGGCAACAATGAGCAGTTCTTC.

This clone was picked up a small number of times. The V gene is TRBV19, the J gene TRBJ2-5; unclear D gene. This CDR3 region has 13 residues. The V and J ends lost 1 base and 2 bases respectively, with 5 bases between them. CDR1 is LNHDA, CDR2 SQIVND, per germline (reference sequence). The CDR3 DNA reads as TGTGCCAGTAGTATAGTTTGGCAAGAGACCCAGTACTTC. It encodes CASSIVWQETQYF.

This CDR3 is CASSDRGAGANVLTF. In nucleotides, the CDR3 is TGTGCCAGCAGCGACAGGGGTGCTGGGGCCAACGTCCTGACTTTC. The rearrangement uses TRBV11-2 and TRBJ2-6, with 8 positions matching TRBD1. With V trimmed by 5 bases and J by 2 bases, 2 bases remained unmatched. Germline V gives CDR1 SGHAT, CDR2 FQNNGV. This CDR3 region has 15 residues. The variable domain in full, completed from reference TRBV11-2 and TRBJ2-6, reads EAGVAQSPRYKIIEKRQSVAFWCNPISGHATLYWYQQILGQGPKLLIQFQNNGVVDDSQLPKDRFSAERLKGVDSTLKIQPAKLEDSAVYLCASSDRGAGANVLTFGAGSRLTVL.

The chain combines TRBV11-2 with TRBJ2-7, with TRBD2 matching over 8 bases. The V gene's germline CDR1 is SGHAT and CDR2 FQNNGV. V trimming: 5 bases; J trimming: 2 bases; junction bases outside the gene matches: 8. The CDR3 length is 15 residues. The CDR3 here is CASSTGGAGAYEQYF. CDR3 sequence (DNA): TGTGCCAGCAGCACCGGCGGAGCGGGGGCCTACGAGCAGTACTTC.

The rearrangement links TRBV2 to TRBJ2-7; 9 bases align to TRBD2. This CDR3 has 14 residues. In germline, CDR1 is SNHLY, CDR2 FYNNEI. The ends lost 3 bases at V and 5 bases at J; junction bases unmatched: 5. The CDR3 region is CASSEGRGGDEQYF. The CDR3, as DNA: TGTGCCAGCAGTGAGGGGCGGGGGGGCGACGAGCAGTACTTC. Full variable domain (missing parts from reference TRBV2 and TRBJ2-7): EPEVTQTPSHQVTQMGQEVILRCVPISNHLYFYWYRQILGQKVEFLVSFYNNEISEKSEIFDDQFSVERPDGSNFTLKIRSTKLEDSAMYFCASSEGRGGDEQYFGPGTRLTVT.